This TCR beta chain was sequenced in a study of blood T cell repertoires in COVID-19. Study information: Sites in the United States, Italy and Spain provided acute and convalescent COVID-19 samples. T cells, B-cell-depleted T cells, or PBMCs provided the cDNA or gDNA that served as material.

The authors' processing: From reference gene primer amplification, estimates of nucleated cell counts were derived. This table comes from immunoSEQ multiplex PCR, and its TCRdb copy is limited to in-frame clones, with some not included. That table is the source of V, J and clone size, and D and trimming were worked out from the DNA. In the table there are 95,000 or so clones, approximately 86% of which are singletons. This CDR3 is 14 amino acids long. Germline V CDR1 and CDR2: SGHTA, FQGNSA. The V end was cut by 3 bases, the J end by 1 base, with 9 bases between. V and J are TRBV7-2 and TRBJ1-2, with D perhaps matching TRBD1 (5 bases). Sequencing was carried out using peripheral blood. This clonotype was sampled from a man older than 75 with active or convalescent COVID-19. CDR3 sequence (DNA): TGTGCCAGCAGCTTCGACAGCCTTAACTATGGCTACACCTTC. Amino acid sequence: CASSFDSLNYGYTF.